Sequencing of this T cell receptor beta chain was carried out in a study of beta chain features in type 1 diabetes. Study findings and constraints: Junctions at VDJ sites from type 1 diabetes patients had fewer insertions and more deletions.

In the case of this clone: Antigen specificity is unknown.

The authors took one heparinised blood draw, averaging approximately 120 mL, from each donor. The CDR3 spans 14 residues. V was cut by 5 bases and J by 6 bases, with 13 bases left in between. CDR1 and CDR2 from the germline V gene are SGHNT and YENEEA. Reverse transcribing all isolated RNA meant expressed TCRB transcripts were sequenced. Here immunoSEQ multiplex PCR was the method, and the copy in TCRdb shows in-frame clones only, minus some. The sample carries 860,000 or so clones, 17% recorded once. This TCR was sampled from a woman between 18 and 29 years old in good health. The specimen sequenced was naive CD4+ T cells from blood. The J gene is TRBJ2-2, the V gene TRBV11-3; D gene uncertain. The CDR3 reads CASSPRLRSGELFF. In DNA, the CDR3 is TGTGCCAGCAGCCCCCGACTTCGTTCCGGGGAGCTGTTTTTT.